The sequence of this T cell receptor beta chain was determined in a study of T cells after yellow fever vaccination. Study overall: Where fractions had low cell numbers, libraries were prepared from them with the SMART-Seq v4 Ultra Low Input RNA kit.

Study results and caveats: The CD4 compartment and the CD8 compartment contained a small share of clonotypes in common. Clones from primary vaccination mostly reappeared after the booster (over 95% CD4, 88% CD8). There was a possibility that FACS-sorted repertoires contained abundant clonotypes contaminating from the bulk population.

MiXCR, run by TCRdb on the 5' RACE reads, gives a single entry per CDR3 protein. The sample yields hundreds of thousands of distinct CDR3 sequences, 8.7% seen once. Germline V gene lookup returns CDR1 SGHRS and CDR2 YFSETQ. The CDR3 is made up of 15 amino acids. Trimming removed 4 bases from V and 8 bases from J, with 18 bases in between. This clonotype was observed a few times. Its antigen remains unknown. The rearrangement links TRBV5-1 to TRBJ1-4; a weak D match, TRBD1 (5 bases). This TCR came from a man between 18 and 29 years old who received the YFV17D yellow fever vaccine. The input for sequencing was PBMCs, taken on the day of the first yellow fever vaccination. The CDR3 DNA sequence: TGCGCCAGCAGCGCCTCCGGGACGGAGGAGGAAAAACTGTTTTTT. Translation gives CASSASGTEEEKLFF.